This T cell receptor beta chain was sequenced for a study of identical twins. Broader study findings: Out-of-frame alpha sequences that twins shared showed excess low generation probability. Recombination models fit unrelated individuals' TCR alpha sharing but underestimated twins'.

CDR3 length: 18 residues. Germline V gene sequence: CDR1 SGHDN, CDR2 FVKESK. With 0 bases clipped from V and 3 bases from J, the junction kept 8 bases outside the gene matches. Template switching added a universal primer binding site, and final cDNA carried unique molecular identifiers. TCRdb passed the 5' RACE reads through MiXCR, listing each CDR3 protein once. The data hold 1.5 million to 2 million distinct CDR3 sequences, with 32% observed a single time. On this clonotype: Its antigen is unknown.

V gene TRBV14 combines with J gene TRBJ2-1; TRBD2 matches 10 bases. The TCR originated in a newborn girl in good health. The source material was cord blood. This chain's CDR3 is CASSQDRTSGHLYNEQFF. In DNA, the CDR3 is TGTGCCAGCAGCCAAGACAGGACTAGCGGCCATCTCTACAATGAGCAGTTCTTC.